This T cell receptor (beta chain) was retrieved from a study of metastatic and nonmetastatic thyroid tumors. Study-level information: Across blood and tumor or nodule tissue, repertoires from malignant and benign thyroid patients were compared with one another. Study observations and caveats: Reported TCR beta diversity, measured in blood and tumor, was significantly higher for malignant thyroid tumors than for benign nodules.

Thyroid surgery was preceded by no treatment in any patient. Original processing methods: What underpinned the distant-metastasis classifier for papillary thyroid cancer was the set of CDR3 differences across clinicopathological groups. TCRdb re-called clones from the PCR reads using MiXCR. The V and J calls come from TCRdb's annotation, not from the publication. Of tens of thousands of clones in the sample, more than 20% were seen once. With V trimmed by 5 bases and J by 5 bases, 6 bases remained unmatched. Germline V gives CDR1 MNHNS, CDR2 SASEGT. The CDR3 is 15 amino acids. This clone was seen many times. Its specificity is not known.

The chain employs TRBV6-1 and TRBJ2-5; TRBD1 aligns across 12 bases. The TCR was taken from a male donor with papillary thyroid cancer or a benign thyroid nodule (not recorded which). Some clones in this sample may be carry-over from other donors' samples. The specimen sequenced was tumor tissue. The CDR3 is CASSSGQGAVETQYF. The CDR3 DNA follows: TGTGCCAGCAGTTCGGGACAGGGGGCGGTGGAGACCCAGTACTTC.